This T cell receptor beta chain was captured by sequencing in a study of PD-1 blockade in mismatch repair-deficient tumors. This CDR3 is built from 12 residues. Produced via immunoSEQ multiplex PCR; TCRdb's table is partial and in-frame only. This table has roughly 130,000 clones, around nine tenths appearing once. This TCR was recovered from an adult with mismatch repair-deficient cancer. The material sequenced was peripheral blood, taken just under 74 weeks after starting pembrolizumab. This chain joins TRBV21-1 and TRBJ2-4; TRBD1 is the table's D call and was not checked against the DNA. TRBV21-1 is flagged as a pseudogene. Written as DNA, the CDR3 is TGTGCCAGCATGTACAGGAAAAACATTCAGTACTTC. Amino acids: CASMYRKNIQYF.